This T cell receptor (beta chain) was identified during a study of T cells in Graves' hyperthyroidism and ophthalmopathy. General study points: Among clonotypes expanded in thyroid above 0.001, most were also found in blood. The model identified upcoming ophthalmopathy a median about 6.5 months ahead of onset.

Clinicians diagnosed patients from clinical symptoms, serum thyroxine and TRAb, thyroid ultrasound and orbital computed tomography. In germline, CDR1 is SGHVS, CDR2 FQNEAQ. With 4 bases removed from V and 4 bases from J, the gap between germline ends came to 10 bases. This CDR3 is built from 13 residues. A remark on this clonotype: The antigen is unknown.

Amplification of TCR beta CDR3 regions was performed using RNA transcripts as template. HTBI primers were used for first-round RT-PCR of the TCR CDR3. In TCRdb, the multiplex PCR reads were re-called with MiXCR into one record per CDR3 protein. Altogether around 530,000 distinct CDR3 sequences are present, over 15% being singletons, with the ten largest covering 17%. The sample was blood. V gene TRBV7-8 combines with J gene TRBJ2-5; D is ambiguous. The sequence came from a woman aged 18-29 years with Graves' ophthalmopathy. The CDR3 reads CASSSGEGETQYF. The CDR3 region has the DNA TGTGCCAGCAGCTCCGGCGAAGGAGAGACCCAGTACTTC.